What follows is one TCR beta chain and its context. As yet, its antigen is unknown. Diagnoses were established using clinical symptoms, serum thyroxine and TRAb, thyroid ultrasound and orbital computed tomography. The source of the sample is a study of T cells in Graves' hyperthyroidism and ophthalmopathy. Trimming stripped 0 bases from V and 1 base from J, with 10 bases between. This CDR3 comprises 16 residues. The germline gives CDR1 SGHRS, CDR2 YFSETQ. Study-wide results and limits: The model anticipated ophthalmopathy a median about 6.5 months pre-onset. Blood shared most expanded thyroid clonotypes above 0.001. Ophthalmopathy and stable hyperthyroidism were separated by a 13 V-J model.

Amplified TCR beta CDR3 regions derived from RNA transcripts. The primer set for the first-round RT-PCR of the TCR CDR3 was HTBI. TCRdb reanalysed the multiplex PCR reads using MiXCR and keeps one entry per CDR3 protein. The sample lists 660,000 or so distinct CDR3 sequences, just under 45% occurring once. The clonotype was recovered from an adult man with Graves' disease, either hyperthyroidism or ophthalmopathy (not recorded which). The rearrangement joins TRBV5-1 to TRBJ2-2, with D maybe TRBD1 (6 bases). The material sequenced was peripheral blood or thyroid tissue (not recorded which). This chain's CDR3 is CASSLGRGLNTGELFF. CDR3 DNA: TGCGCCAGCAGCTTGGGAAGGGGGTTGAACACCGGGGAGCTGTTTTTT.